This TCR beta chain was documented in a study of blood T cell repertoires in COVID-19. The CDR3 sequence is 16 residues long. V trimming: 5 bases; J trimming: 8 bases; junction bases outside the gene matches: 13. Germline CDR1 and CDR2: SGHAT and FQNNGV. During active infection, Seattle patients enrolled and were then monitored through disease. The method was immunoSEQ multiplex PCR; TCRdb's version includes in-frame clones alone and lacks a portion of them. The sample holds around 230,000 clones, around 86% seen once. Sequencing was carried out using peripheral blood. The source of this sequence is a man over 45 with COVID-19, enrolled during active disease. The V and J genes are TRBV11-2 and TRBJ2-3, with TRBD2 matching 10 bases. CDR3 residues: CASSLSSGGVFSTQYF. The CDR3 DNA is TGTGCCAGCAGCCTATCTAGCGGGGGCGTGTTTTCTACGCAGTATTTT. The whole variable domain, filled in from reference TRBV11-2 and TRBJ2-3, reads EAGVAQSPRYKIIEKRQSVAFWCNPISGHATLYWYQQILGQGPKLLIQFQNNGVVDDSQLPKDRFSAERLKGVDSTLKIQPAKLEDSAVYLCASSLSSGGVFSTQYFGPGTRLTVL.